The present entry profiles one T cell receptor (beta chain) with its context. What it binds is unknown. Trimming stripped 3 bases from V and 2 bases from J, with 16 bases between. The CDR3 consists of 16 residues. From germline, CDR1 is LNHDA and CDR2 SQIVND (reference sequence). Treatment given: about 20 received Ad26.COV2.S at low or high dose, single or two shots; about five received placebo; per-sample allocation not given. Collection of the samples took place on day 63 after the first injection of vaccine or placebo. An adult of 18-55 years in Boston served as donor. The record originates from a study of Ad26.COV2.S vaccination and SARS-CoV-2 variants. As for the study in general: Vaccine-arm donor from the placebo-controlled COV1001 Ad26.COV2.S trial. Notes on the study in general: Total responses of T cells may have been underestimated by the analyses of TCR breadth and depth. It was vaccine recipients, not placebo recipients, who had the higher spike-specific TCR breadth.

Sequenced by immunoSEQ multiplex PCR; TCRdb stores in-frame clones only, minus some. Seen here are 400,000 to 450,000 clones, about 90% observed once, and the top ten hold around 1.7%. The chain recombines TRBV19 with TRBJ1-1, with D perhaps matching TRBD1 (5 bases). The sample was peripheral blood, taken in a trial of Ad26.COV2.S vaccine versus placebo. The TCR comes from a person aged 18-60 years who received the Ad26.COV2.S COVID-19 vaccine or a placebo. The DNA of the CDR3 is TGTGCCAGTAGTATTCACGGCCGGGGGATAAACACTGAAGCTTTCTTT. Translated, it gives CASSIHGRGINTEAFF.